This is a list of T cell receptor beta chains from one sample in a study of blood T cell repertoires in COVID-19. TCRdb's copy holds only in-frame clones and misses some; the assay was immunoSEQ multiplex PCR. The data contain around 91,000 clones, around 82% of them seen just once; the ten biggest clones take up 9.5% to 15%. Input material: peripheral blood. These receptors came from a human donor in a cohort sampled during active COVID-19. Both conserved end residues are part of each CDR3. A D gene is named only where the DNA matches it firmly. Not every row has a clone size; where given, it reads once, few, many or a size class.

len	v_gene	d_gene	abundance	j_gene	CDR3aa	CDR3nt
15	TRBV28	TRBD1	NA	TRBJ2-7	CASSRQGATVSEQYF	TGTGCCAGCAGTCGACAGGGCGCTACGGTTTCCGAGCAGTACTTC
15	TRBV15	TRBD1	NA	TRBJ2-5	CATSRDQGATETQYF	TGTGCCACCAGCAGAGATCAGGGGGCGACTGAGACCCAGTACTTC
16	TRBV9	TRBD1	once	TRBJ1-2	CASSEGPGQANYGYTF	TGTGCCAGCAGCGAGGGCCCGGGACAGGCTAACTATGGCTACACCTTC
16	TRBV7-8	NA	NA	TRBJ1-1	CASSVSQGPRGTEAFF	TGTGCCAGCAGCGTATCACAGGGCCCTAGGGGCACTGAAGCTTTCTTT
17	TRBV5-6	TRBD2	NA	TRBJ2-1	CASSLRIGLAGLIEQFF	TGTGCCAGCAGCTTGAGAATTGGACTAGCGGGATTAATTGAGCAGTTCTTC
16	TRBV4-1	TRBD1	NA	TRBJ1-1	CASSPRTGIMNTEAFF	TGCGCCAGCAGCCCGAGGACAGGCATAATGAACACTGAAGCTTTCTTT
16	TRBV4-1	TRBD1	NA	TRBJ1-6	CASSQDSGQGRSPLHF	TGCGCCAGCAGCCAAGATTCGGGACAGGGTAGATCACCCCTCCACTTT
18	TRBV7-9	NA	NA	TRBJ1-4	CASSLLTQYRATNEKLFF	TGTGCCAGCAGCTTACTTACCCAATACAGGGCAACTAATGAAAAACTGTTTTTT
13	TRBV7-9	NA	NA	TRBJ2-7	CASSLGAGYEQYF	TGTGCCAGCAGCTTAGGGGCGGGCTACGAGCAGTACTTC
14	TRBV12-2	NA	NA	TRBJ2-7	CASRSMSFPYEQYF	TGTGCAAGTCGCTCAATGTCATTCCCCTACGAGCAGTACTTC
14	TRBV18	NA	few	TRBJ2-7	CASSLSTLEYEQYF	TGTGCCAGCTCACTGTCAACCCTAGAGTACGAGCAGTACTTC
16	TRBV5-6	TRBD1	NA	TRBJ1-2	CASSLGDRGQSYGYTF	TGTGCCAGCAGCCTCGGCGACAGGGGGCAGAGCTATGGCTACACCTTC
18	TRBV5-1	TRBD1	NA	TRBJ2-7	CASSAAFGTDRFGNEQYF	TGCGCCAGCAGCGCTGCCTTCGGGACAGACAGATTCGGGAATGAGCAGTACTTC
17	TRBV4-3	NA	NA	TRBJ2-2	CASSQDSGGVPTGELFF	TGCGCCAGCAGCCAAGATTCCGGCGGGGTCCCCACCGGGGAGCTGTTTTTT
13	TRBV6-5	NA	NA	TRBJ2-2	CASRVGAAGELFF	TGTGCCAGCAGGGTGGGGGCCGCGGGGGAGCTGTTTTTT
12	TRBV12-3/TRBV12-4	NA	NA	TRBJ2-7	CASSLAVGALYF	TGTGCCAGCAGTTTAGCTGTGGGGGCTCTATACTTC
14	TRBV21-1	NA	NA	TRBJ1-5	CASSTGRSNQPQHF	TGTGCCAGCAGCACGGGGAGAAGCAATCAGCCCCAGCATTTT
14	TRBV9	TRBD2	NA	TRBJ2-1	CASSGLAGVSEQFF	TGTGCCAGCAGCGGACTAGCGGGAGTTTCTGAGCAGTTCTTC
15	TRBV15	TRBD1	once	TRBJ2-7	CATSSGTATVGEQYF	TGTGCCACCAGCAGCGGGACAGCGACGGTAGGCGAGCAGTACTTC
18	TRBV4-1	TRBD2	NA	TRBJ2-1	CASSQLPGLAGGFGEQFF	TGCGCCAGCAGCCAATTACCGGGACTAGCGGGGGGGTTCGGTGAGCAGTTCTTC
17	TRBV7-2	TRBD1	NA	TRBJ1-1	CASSPRQGRELNTEAFF	TGTGCCAGCAGCCCCCGACAGGGGCGGGAGCTGAACACTGAAGCTTTCTTT
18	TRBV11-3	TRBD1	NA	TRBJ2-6	CASSLGDRVQSGANVLTF	TGTGCCAGCAGCTTAGGGGACAGGGTACAGTCCGGGGCCAACGTCCTGACTTTC
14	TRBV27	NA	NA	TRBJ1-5	CASSSDRSNQPQHF	TGTGCCAGCAGTTCCGACAGGAGCAATCAGCCCCAGCATTTT
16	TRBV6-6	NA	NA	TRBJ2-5	CASSYDRGSGQETQYF	TGTGCCAGCAGTTACGATCGGGGATCCGGTCAAGAGACCCAGTACTTC
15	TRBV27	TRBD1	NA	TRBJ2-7	CASSLSRTGMNEQYF	TGTGCCAGCAGTTTAAGTAGGACAGGGATGAACGAGCAGTACTTC
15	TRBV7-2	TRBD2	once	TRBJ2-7	CASSFEAGLAREQYF	TGTGCCAGCAGCTTTGAGGCCGGACTAGCCCGGGAGCAGTACTTC
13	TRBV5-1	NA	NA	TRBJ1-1	CASSLPGRTEAFF	TGCGCCAGCAGCTTGCCAGGGAGGACTGAAGCTTTCTTT
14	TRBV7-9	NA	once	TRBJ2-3	CASSLMGSTDTQYF	TGTGCCAGCAGCTTAATGGGCAGCACAGATACGCAGTATTTT
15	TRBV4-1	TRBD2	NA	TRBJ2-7	CASSQEGTSGYEQYF	TGCGCCAGCAGCCAAGAAGGAACTAGCGGTTACGAGCAGTACTTC
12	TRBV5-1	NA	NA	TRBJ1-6	CASSAVNSPLHF	TGCGCCAGCAGCGCGGTAAATTCACCCCTCCACTTT
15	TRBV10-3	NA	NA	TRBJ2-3	CAILRDLPSTDTQYF	TGTGCCATACTCCGGGACTTACCTAGCACAGATACGCAGTATTTT
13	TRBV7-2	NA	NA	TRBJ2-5	CASSLNLRETQYF	TGTGCCAGCAGCTTAAACCTAAGAGAGACCCAGTACTTC
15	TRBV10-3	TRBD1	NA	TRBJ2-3	CAIRSSGQGTDTQYF	TGTGCCATCAGAAGTAGTGGACAGGGGACAGATACGCAGTATTTT
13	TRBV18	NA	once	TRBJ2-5	CASLPGGQETQYF	TGTGCCAGCTTACCCGGGGGACAAGAGACCCAGTACTTC
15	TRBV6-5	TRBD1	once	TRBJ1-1	CASSSWGRGHTEAFF	TGTGCCAGCAGTTCTTGGGGCAGGGGGCATACTGAAGCTTTCTTT
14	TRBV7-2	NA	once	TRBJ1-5	CASSSQGSNQPQHF	TGTGCCAGCAGCTCGCAGGGTAGCAATCAGCCCCAGCATTTT
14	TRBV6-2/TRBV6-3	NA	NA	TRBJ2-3	CASSYSNSRDTQYF	TGTGCCAGCAGTTACTCCAATTCGCGAGATACGCAGTATTTT
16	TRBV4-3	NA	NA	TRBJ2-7	CASSQGPRGSPYEQYF	TGCGCCAGCAGCCAAGGCCCCAGGGGATCCCCCTACGAGCAGTACTTC
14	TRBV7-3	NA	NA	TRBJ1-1	CASSPSPGWPEAFF	TGTGCCAGCAGCCCCTCCCCAGGGTGGCCTGAAGCTTTCTTT
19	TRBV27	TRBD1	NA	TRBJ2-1	CASSGRVTVTGQGRSEQFF	TGTGCCAGCAGCGGCCGGGTTACCGTTACGGGACAGGGCCGCAGTGAGCAGTTCTTC
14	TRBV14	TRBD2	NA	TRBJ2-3	CASSLAGGGRTQYF	TGTGCCAGCAGCCTAGCGGGAGGGGGTCGTACGCAGTATTTT
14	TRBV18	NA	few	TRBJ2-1	CASSPTSSYNEQFF	TGTGCCAGCTCACCAACTAGCTCCTACAATGAGCAGTTCTTC